A selection of T cell receptor beta chains follows, all from one sample in a study of cytomegalovirus exposure and HLA in healthy donors. Clones were read by immunoSEQ multiplex PCR, and TCRdb kept only the in-frame ones, dropping some. The sample lists 150,000 to 200,000 clones, approximately 85% occurring once. Sequencing was done on a sample of PBMCs. All receptors come from a man in his late teens or twenties in good health and CMV-seropositive. Each CDR3 is given with its conserved first and last residue. The D gene is left open where the match is weak. A clone size is listed for some rows: how often the clone was seen (once, few, many), or a class if it is expanded.

v_call,d_call,clone_size,j_call,cdr3_length,cdr3_nt,cdr3_aa
TRBV6-5,-,-,TRBJ2-1,14,TGTGCCAGCAGTTACCACGGACAGTCGAATGAGCAGTTCTTC,CASSYHGQSNEQFF
TRBV27,TRBD1,-,TRBJ1-6,17,TGTGCCAGCAGTTTATACGGACAGGGAAAGGGTAATTCACCCCTCCACTTT,CASSLYGQGKGNSPLHF
TRBV5-4,TRBD2,once,TRBJ2-1,16,TGTGCCAGCAGCTTGTCGGTTAGCGGGGGGGCCAATGAGCAGTTCTTC,CASSLSVSGGANEQFF
TRBV14,-,once,TRBJ1-5,20,TGTGCCAGCAGCCAAGACTTCCCAACGTGGTTTCAGGGGAACAATCAGCCCCAGCATTTT,CASSQDFPTWFQGNNQPQHF
TRBV10-3,TRBD1,-,TRBJ2-3,17,TGTGCCATCAGGACCGAACTGACAGGGGGTAGCACAGATACGCAGTATTTT,CAIRTELTGGSTDTQYF
TRBV5-1,TRBD1,-,TRBJ2-5,16,TGCGCCAGCAGCTTGCGGACAGGGGGCGGCGGAGAGACCCAGTACTTC,CASSLRTGGGGETQYF
TRBV9,-,-,TRBJ2-3,18,TGTGCCAGCAGCTTTAGTCTCGACAGGCCTGATAGCACAGATACGCAGTATTTT,CASSFSLDRPDSTDTQYF
TRBV21-1,-,-,TRBJ2-1,14,TGTGCCAGCAGAGGACAGGGGTCCTACAATGAGCAGTTCTTC,CASRGQGSYNEQFF
TRBV11-2,-,-,TRBJ1-6,13,TGTGCCAGCAGGACAGGCGAGTATTCACCCCTCCACTTT,CASRTGEYSPLHF
TRBV5-1,-,few,TRBJ1-2,13,TGCGCCAGCAGCTTGAACCAGGACTATGGCTACACCTTC,CASSLNQDYGYTF
TRBV19,-,-,TRBJ2-7,14,TGTGCCAGTAGTAGGGCAGGTTTCTCCTACGAGCAGTACTTC,CASSRAGFSYEQYF
TRBV7-2,TRBD1,-,TRBJ2-3,16,TGTGCCAGCAGGATATCCGGGACAGGGGTGGCAGATACGCAGTATTTT,CASRISGTGVADTQYF
TRBV5-1,TRBD2,-,TRBJ2-7,14,TGCGCCAGCAGCCCAAGCGGGGGTTCCTACGAGCAGTACTTC,CASSPSGGSYEQYF
TRBV5-5,-,-,TRBJ2-3,15,TGTGCCAGCAGCTTGTACGGTGAAGGCACAGATACGCAGTATTTT,CASSLYGEGTDTQYF
TRBV9,-,-,TRBJ1-2,15,TGTGCCAGCAGCGTCAGGACTGGGGGGAACTATGGCTACACCTTC,CASSVRTGGNYGYTF
TRBV19,-,-,TRBJ1-2,15,TGTGCCAGTCGCCGCGGGGGGTCAGGGGCGCAGGGCTACACCTTC,CASRRGGSGAQGYTF
TRBV6-5,TRBD2,once,TRBJ2-1,16,TGTGCCAGCAGTTACCCTTCACTAGCGGGGGGGAATGAGCAGTTCTTC,CASSYPSLAGGNEQFF
TRBV7-2,-,-,TRBJ1-4,16,TGTGCCAGCAGCCCGGCCAGGTCCGTAACTAATGAAAAACTGTTTTTT,CASSPARSVTNEKLFF
TRBV7-8,-,-,TRBJ2-7,15,TGTGCCAGCAGCTTTTTTGGGTCAGAAGGGGACGAGCAGTACTTC,CASSFFGSEGDEQYF
TRBV6-4,TRBD1,-,TRBJ1-2,17,TGTGCCAGCAGTGACTCGTTCAGACAGGGGGGCAGCTATGGCTACACCTTC,CASSDSFRQGGSYGYTF
TRBV19,-,once,TRBJ2-3,16,TGTGCCAGTAGTATAGGCAGATCGGGATTCACAGATACGCAGTATTTT,CASSIGRSGFTDTQYF
TRBV11-3,-,-,TRBJ2-3,14,TGTGCCAGCAGCTTAGGGCCAAGCACAGATACGCAGTATTTT,CASSLGPSTDTQYF
TRBV7-9,TRBD1,-,TRBJ2-5,14,TGTGCCAGCAGCTCCGGACAGGGCTGGGAGACCCAGTACTTC,CASSSGQGWETQYF
TRBV6-4,TRBD2,-,TRBJ2-3,14,TGTGCCAGCAGTGCAACTAGCGGGGGGTTCTCGCAGTATTTT,CASSATSGGFSQYF
TRBV10-2,TRBD2,once,TRBJ2-3,14,TGCGCCAGCAGGGTAGCGGGGGCCCGGGATACGCAGTATTTT,CASRVAGARDTQYF
TRBV18,TRBD1,-,TRBJ1-2,15,TGTGCCAGCTCACCAGCGGGACAGGGGGGTTATGGCTACACCTTC,CASSPAGQGGYGYTF
TRBV5-6,TRBD2,-,TRBJ2-1,15,TGTGCCAGCAGCCCGGGACTAGCGGGGAACAATGAGCAGTTCTTC,CASSPGLAGNNEQFF
TRBV29-1,-,-,TRBJ2-7,11,TGCAGTATCGGGGAAACCTACGAGCAGTACTTC,CSIGETYEQYF
TRBV7-2,-,-,TRBJ1-1,15,TGTGCCAGCAGCTTAGGGGGCTCCTCGAACACTGAAGCTTTCTTT,CASSLGGSSNTEAFF
TRBV9,-,-,TRBJ2-7,15,TGTGCCAGCAGCGTAGGGGTAGCGGAGACCTACGAGCAGTACTTC,CASSVGVAETYEQYF
TRBV30,-,-,TRBJ1-1,14,TGTGCCTGGAGGGCCGGGACACGCAACACTGAAGCTTTCTTT,CAWRAGTRNTEAFF
TRBV6-5,TRBD1,-,TRBJ2-7,15,TGTGCCAGCAGTTACTCCGGGACAGGGGAGTACGAGCAGTACTTC,CASSYSGTGEYEQYF
TRBV4-1,-,-,TRBJ1-2,14,TGCGCCAGCAGCCCCTTAGGGGAAGGTTATGGCTACACCTTC,CASSPLGEGYGYTF
TRBV7-9,-,-,TRBJ1-4,14,TGTGCCAGCAGCCCCGACAGAACTAATGAAAAACTGTTTTTT,CASSPDRTNEKLFF
TRBV15,-,-,TRBJ1-3,16,TGTGCCACCAGCAGAGATCATGGGGCATATGGAAACACCATATATTTT,CATSRDHGAYGNTIYF
TRBV5-1,TRBD1,-,TRBJ1-6,16,TGCGCCAGCAGCCTGACACAGGGGCCCCAAAATTCACCCCTCCACTTT,CASSLTQGPQNSPLHF
TRBV5-1,-,-,TRBJ1-1,15,TGCGCCAGCAGCTTGGCTCGCATGGCGAACACTGAAGCTTTCTTT,CASSLARMANTEAFF
TRBV19,-,-,TRBJ1-1,14,TGTGCCAGTAGTATCGAAGGACTGGGGACTGAAGCTTTCTTT,CASSIEGLGTEAFF
TRBV6-1,TRBD1,-,TRBJ1-2,15,TGTGCCAGCAGCCTCCGAAGGACAGGCAACTATGGCTACACCTTC,CASSLRRTGNYGYTF
TRBV6-1,TRBD1,few,TRBJ1-5,16,TGTGCCAGCAGTGGGGGGACAGGGGTTGGCAATCAGCCCCAGCATTTT,CASSGGTGVGNQPQHF
TRBV10-3,-,-,TRBJ2-2,15,TGTGCCATCAGTGCTACAGGGACGAACACCGGGGAGCTGTTTTTT,CAISATGTNTGELFF
TRBV27,-,-,TRBJ2-5,13,TGTGCCAGCAGTTTAGGCAGTTTAGAGACCCAGTACTTC,CASSLGSLETQYF
TRBV21-1,-,-,TRBJ1-5,15,TGTGCCAGCAGCAAAATGCGGTCACGAAATCAGCCCCAGCATTTT,CASSKMRSRNQPQHF
TRBV7-9,-,few,TRBJ1-5,14,TGTGCCAGCAGCTTAGGGGGGGACAATCAGCCCCAGCATTTT,CASSLGGDNQPQHF
TRBV6-1,-,-,TRBJ1-2,17,TGTGCCAGCAGTGGAGTGCAGGGATACCCTTCAAATTATGGCTACACCTTC,CASSGVQGYPSNYGYTF
TRBV7-6,-,-,TRBJ2-2,16,TGTGCCAGCAGCTTAGGGCAGGGGCCTAACACCGGGGAGCTGTTTTTT,CASSLGQGPNTGELFF
TRBV5-1,TRBD2,-,TRBJ2-5,14,TGCGCCAGCAGCTCGGGACTAGCCCAAGAGACCCAGTACTTC,CASSSGLAQETQYF
TRBV7-8,-,-,TRBJ2-5,15,TGTGCCAGCAGCTTATCGAGCGGTTTTCAAGAGACCCAGTACTTC,CASSLSSGFQETQYF
TRBV9,-,-,TRBJ2-3,14,TGTGCCAGCAGCGTAGACGGTAGCACAGATACGCAGTATTTT,CASSVDGSTDTQYF
TRBV6-5,-,-,TRBJ1-3,15,TGTGCCAGCAGGCTACGCCAGGGCTCTGGAAACACCATATATTTT,CASRLRQGSGNTIYF
TRBV27,-,few,TRBJ1-1,12,TGTGCCAGCAGCTTCGTTAACACTGAAGCTTTCTTT,CASSFVNTEAFF
TRBV7-2,-,-,TRBJ2-1,14,TGTGCCAGCAGCACCAGGGTATCCGTCAATGAGCAGTTCTTC,CASSTRVSVNEQFF
TRBV7-9,-,-,TRBJ2-5,12,TGTGCCAGCAGCTTAGGACCAGGGACCCAGTACTTC,CASSLGPGTQYF
TRBV29-1,TRBD2,-,TRBJ2-1,14,TGCAGCGTAGTACTAGCGATCTCCTACAATGAGCAGTTCTTC,CSVVLAISYNEQFF